The next 29 T cell receptor beta chains were all read from a single sample in a study of CD8+ T cells in alopecia areata. The sequencing template was cDNA reverse transcribed from extracted RNA. Profiled with immunoSEQ multiplex PCR; TCRdb holds only in-frame clones, not every one. The sample carries about 97,000 clones, about two fifths recorded once. Sequenced sample: CD4+ T cells sorted from blood. The receptors come from a human donor with alopecia areata.

V gene TRBV4-2 combines with J gene TRBJ2-5; D is unclear. The V gene's germline CDR1 is LGHNA and CDR2 YNFKEQ. This CDR3 has 12 residues. The germline V and J ends were trimmed by 0 bases and 5 bases, with 4 bases remaining between them. The CDR3 loop reads CASSQDVETQYF. The CDR3 coding sequence is TGTGCCAGCAGCCAAGATGTGGAGACCCAGTACTTC.

This chain uses TRBV29-1 with TRBJ2-5; TRBD2 matches 8 bases. This CDR3 comprises 14 residues. V shed 6 bases and J 1 base; nucleotides not matched to a gene: 7. CDR1 and CDR2 (germline): SQVTM, ANQGSEA. CDR3: CSVTIAGTQETQYF. DNA for the CDR3: TGCAGCGTAACGATAGCGGGGACCCAAGAGACCCAGTACTTC.

This clone was seen more than once but under ten times. The chain recombines TRBV6-5 with TRBJ2-5, with D unclear. V shed 2 bases and J shed 7 bases, with 11 bases lying between them. This CDR3 comprises 13 residues. Germline-derived CDR1 and CDR2 are MNHEY and SVGAGI. The CDR3, as DNA: TGTGCCAGCAGTTACGTAAGAGAAGGGACCCAGTACTTC. Translating it yields CASSYVREGTQYF.

The chain recombines TRBV19 with TRBJ1-5, with D perhaps TRBD1 (5 bases). The germline V gene encodes CDR1 LNHDA and CDR2 SQIVND (reference sequence). The length of the CDR3 is 13 residues. V gave up 5 bases and J gave up 11 bases, with 16 bases separating them. The CDR3 here is CASSPPGQLAQHF. DNA of the CDR3: TGTGCCAGTAGTCCTCCGGGGCAGTTGGCCCAGCATTTT.

J is TRBJ1-1 and V is TRBV27, with 8 bases that match TRBD1. Germline V gives CDR1 MNHEY, CDR2 SMNVEV (reference sequence). The V and J ends lost 4 bases and 3 bases, in that order; junction bases with no gene match: 4. The CDR3 loop spans 14 amino acids. The CDR3 nucleotides read TGTGCCAGCAGTTGGACAGGGAAGGACACTGAAGCTTTCTTT. Translation gives CASSWTGKDTEAFF.

The chain couples TRBV28 to TRBJ1-2; 9 bases line up with TRBD1. This CDR3 has 15 amino acids. CDR1 and CDR2 from the germline V gene are MDHEN and SYDVKM. The V segment lost 5 bases and the J segment 4 bases; nucleotides outside the gene matches: 8. The CDR3 DNA reads as TGTGCCAGCAGTAACAGGGGGCCCGTTTCCTATGGCTACACCTTC. This translates into CASSNRGPVSYGYTF.

In its sample, this clone was seen a few times. The gene calls are TRBV29-1 and TRBJ2-1, with D uncertain. The V end was cut by 0 bases, the J end by 4 bases, with 7 bases between. From germline, CDR1 is SQVTM and CDR2 ANQGSEA. The CDR3 runs to 13 residues. DNA for the CDR3: TGCAGCGTTGAAGAGGCCTCTTACAATGAGCAGTTCTTC. Translated: CSVEEASYNEQFF.

The chain couples TRBV29-1 to TRBJ1-4, with D perhaps TRBD1 (5 bases). Germline CDR1 SQVTM, CDR2 ANQGSEA. Trimming left V 6 bases short and J 10 bases short, with 18 bases between. The CDR3 spans 13 residues. The CDR3 bases are TGCAGCGTGGGACCCCACTTGACCGGAAAACTGTTTTTT. Protein: CSVGPHLTGKLFF.

The chain combines TRBV2 with TRBJ1-1; 9 bases map to TRBD1. Germline V gene lookup returns CDR1 SNHLY and CDR2 FYNNEI. The V gene end was trimmed by 1 base and the J gene end by 1 base; junction bases not matched to a gene: 1. The length of the CDR3 is 15 residues. CDR3 DNA: TGTGCCAGCAGTGAAGGGACAGGGGCGAACACTGAAGCTTTCTTT. Translation: CASSEGTGANTEAFF. The full variable domain, rest sourced from reference TRBV2 and TRBJ1-1, is EPEVTQTPSHQVTQMGQEVILRCVPISNHLYFYWYRQILGQKVEFLVSFYNNEISEKSEIFDDQFSVERPDGSNFTLKIRSTKLEDSAMYFCASSEGTGANTEAFFGQGTRLTVV.

The chain combines TRBV4-1 with TRBJ1-2; the match to TRBD1 covers 9 bases. Unmatched junction bases numbered 12, after V lost 0 bases and J lost 10 bases. The CDR3 is 16 residues long. Germline CDR1 MGHRA, CDR2 YSYEKL. CDR3 bases: TGCGCCAGCAGCCAAGATCAAATTGTGGGACAGGGTGACTACACCTTC. Protein: CASSQDQIVGQGDYTF.

This clone was counted a few times. The CDR3 nucleotides are TGTGCCAGCAGTAGAGCGGGGAATGAGCAGTTCTTC. As protein: CASSRAGNEQFF. This chain uses TRBV7-9 with TRBJ2-1; 7 bases fit TRBD2. Per the germline V gene, CDR1 is SEHNR and CDR2 is FQNEAQ (reference sequence). CDR3 length: 12 amino acids. With V trimmed by 6 bases and J by 7 bases, 3 bases remained unmatched.

This clone has more than one count but fewer than ten. V and J are TRBV7-2 and TRBJ2-3, with D perhaps matching TRBD2 (5 bases). Germline V gives CDR1 SGHTA, CDR2 FQGNSA. The V and J ends lost 4 bases and 6 bases respectively, with 20 bases between them. The CDR3 spans 16 residues. CDR3 residues: CASSSRWAAGGDTQYF. The CDR3 nucleotides are TGTGCCAGCAGCTCCCGCTGGGCGGCGGGCGGGGATACGCAGTATTTT.

The chain couples TRBV7-2 to TRBJ2-5; no clear D gene. Trimming pared 2 bases from V and 13 bases from J, leaving 8 bases between. The CDR3 sequence is 10 residues long. Germline-derived CDR1 and CDR2 are SGHTA and FQGNSA. CDR3 sequence reads: CASSLTRPYF. The CDR3 DNA is TGTGCCAGCAGCTTAACTCGGCCGTACTTC.

V gene TRBV7-2 combines with J gene TRBJ2-3; D gene unclear. V lost 5 bases to trimming and J lost 3 bases, with 9 bases between them. This CDR3 region has 13 residues. Germline V gene sequence: CDR1 SGHTA, CDR2 FQGNSA. DNA of the CDR3: TGTGCCAGCAGCCAGCGCGTTACAGATACGCAGTATTTT. It encodes CASSQRVTDTQYF.

This clone was observed a few times. This chain links TRBV29-1 with TRBJ1-1, with D maybe TRBD1 (6 bases). The CDR3 is 12 amino acids. V lost 5 bases and J 5 bases, leaving 12 bases between the germline ends. CDR1 is SQVTM and CDR2 is ANQGSEA in the germline V gene. The CDR3 loop is CSVSQGRTEAFF. The CDR3, as DNA: TGCAGCGTTTCGCAGGGGAGGACTGAAGCTTTCTTT.

The chain couples TRBV11-2 to TRBJ1-4; 8 bases align to TRBD1. The CDR3 spans 15 residues. Germline trimming cut 5 bases from V and 5 bases from J; bases unmatched to any gene: 7. Germline CDR1 and CDR2: SGHAT and FQNNGV. The CDR3 sequence is CASSARQGKNEKLFF. In nucleotides, the CDR3 is TGTGCCAGCAGCGCTAGACAGGGGAAGAATGAAAAACTGTTTTTT.

The chain carries TRBV4-1 and TRBJ2-5; 11 bases agree with TRBD2. Germline CDR1 and CDR2: MGHRA and YSYEKL. The CDR3 extends over 19 amino acids. J was trimmed by 1 base and V by 1 base; bases with no gene match: 11. CDR3 nucleotide sequence: TGCGCCAGCAGCCAAGTGGCCCTAGCGGGAGGACTGGGCCAAGAGACCCAGTACTTC. Its protein product is CASSQVALAGGLGQETQYF.

J is TRBJ2-7 and V is TRBV4-2; 12 bases align to TRBD1. The CDR3 contains 14 residues. Germline trimming cut 4 bases from V and 5 bases from J; bases unmatched to any gene: 3. The germline gives CDR1 LGHNA, CDR2 YNFKEQ. The CDR3 is CASSRDRGPDEQYF. In DNA form, the CDR3 reads TGTGCCAGCAGCCGGGACAGGGGGCCGGACGAGCAGTACTTC.

This clone was counted between two and nine times. The chain recombines TRBV5-1 with TRBJ2-5; TRBD2 aligns across 9 bases. CDR1 and CDR2 from the germline V gene are SGHRS and YFSETQ. The junction had 2 bases not matched to a gene; V was cut back by 0 bases and J by 2 bases. The CDR3 spans 15 residues. Here the CDR3 reads CASSLGTSAQETQYF. DNA for the CDR3: TGCGCCAGCAGCTTGGGGACTAGCGCTCAAGAGACCCAGTACTTC.

This clone was counted a few times. The chain links TRBV7-2 to TRBJ2-5, with D possibly being TRBD2 (5 bases). The CDR3 loop spans 15 amino acids. CDR1 is SGHTA, CDR2 FQGNSA, per germline. V was clipped by 4 bases and J by 5 bases, with 17 bases between them. The CDR3 loop is CASSSAPLGAETQYF. The CDR3 nucleotides read TGTGCCAGCAGCTCCGCACCACTAGGCGCGGAGACCCAGTACTTC.

V is TRBV6-6 and J is TRBJ1-2, with TRBD1 matching 7 bases. The CDR3 runs to 15 residues. J gave up 4 bases and V 0 bases, and 5 bases lay outside the gene matches. The germline CDR1 and CDR2 sequences are MNHNY and SVGAGI (reference sequence). The CDR3 region is CASSYSDRLSYGYTF. The CDR3 nucleotides read TGTGCCAGCAGTTACTCGGACAGGTTATCCTATGGCTACACCTTC.

This clone came up a few times. CDR3 coding DNA: TGTGCCTGGAGTGCAATCGCTGAGACCCAGTACTTC. Encoded protein: CAWSAIAETQYF. The chain combines TRBV30 with TRBJ2-5; unclear D gene. In germline, CDR1 is GTSNPN, CDR2 SVGIG (reference sequence). The CDR3 length is 12 residues. V lost 1 base to trimming and J lost 5 bases, with 8 bases between them. Looking up the rest from reference TRBV30 and TRBJ2-5 gives the full variable domain: SQTIHQWPATLVQPVGSPLSLECTVEGTSNPNLYWYRQAAGRGLQLLFYSVGIGQISSEVPQNLSASRPQDRQFILSSKKLLLSDSGFYLCAWSAIAETQYFGPGTRLLVL.

Only one count was recorded for this clone. The chain has TRBV30 and TRBJ2-2, with TRBD1 matching 7 bases. The J segment lost 4 bases and the V segment lost 6 bases, leaving 5 bases of the junction unmatched. CDR3 length: 13 residues. Germline V gives CDR1 GTSNPN, CDR2 SVGIG (reference sequence). Written as DNA, the CDR3 is TGTGCCTGTGGACAGGCGATCACCGGGGAGCTGTTTTTT. Protein sequence: CACGQAITGELFF.

In this sample, this clone turned up a few times. This sequence joins TRBV15 and TRBJ2-3; TRBD2 matches 12 bases. Germline CDR1 LNHNV, CDR2 YYDKDF (reference sequence). V was pared by 5 bases and J by 1 base, with 10 bases of the junction left unmatched. CDR3 size: 18 residues. As DNA, the CDR3 is TGTGCCACCAGCGGAGGACTAGCGGGGTACGACGGCACAGATACGCAGTATTTT. Protein: CATSGGLAGYDGTDTQYF.

In nucleotides, the CDR3 is TGTGCCAGCAGCACCTGGACTAGCGGGAGTTACAATGAGCAGTTCTTC. Its translation: CASSTWTSGSYNEQFF. The rearrangement joins TRBV13 to TRBJ2-1; 13 nucleotides align to TRBD2. This CDR3 spans 16 amino acids. The V and J ends lost 5 bases and 4 bases, in that order; junction bases with no gene match: 5. Germline lookup yields CDR1 PRHDT and CDR2 FYEKMQ (reference sequence).

This clone turned up a few times. The CDR3 loop is CASSLPPITDTQYF. The CDR3 DNA sequence: TGTGCCAGCAGCTTACCCCCTATCACAGATACGCAGTATTTT. This rearrangement joins TRBV7-9 to TRBJ2-3, with D unresolved. The V end was cut by 2 bases, the J end by 2 bases, with 8 bases between. The V gene's germline CDR1 is SEHNR and CDR2 FQNEAQ (reference sequence). This CDR3 is 14 amino acids long.

V usage is TRBV11-2 and J usage is TRBJ2-7; D ambiguous. Trimming removed 1 base from V and 2 bases from J, with 12 bases in between. The CDR3 has 15 amino acids. Germline CDR1 is SGHAT and CDR2 is FQNNGV. The CDR3 region is CASSLVGTYAYEQYF. Written as DNA, the CDR3 is TGTGCCAGCAGCTTAGTGGGAACGTACGCCTACGAGCAGTACTTC.

The sample holds a few counts of this clone. DNA of the CDR3: TGCGCCAGCACTGACGTGAGCGGGGAGGCTGGTGGCTACACCTTC. Translation gives CASTDVSGEAGGYTF. This chain uses TRBV5-1 with TRBJ1-2; D not resolved. Between the trimmed V and J ends, which lost 6 bases and 7 bases, there was a span of 22 bases. Germline V gene lookup returns CDR1 SGHRS and CDR2 YFSETQ. The CDR3 covers 15 residues.

The rearrangement uses TRBV29-1 and TRBJ2-1, with D perhaps matching TRBD1 or TRBD2 (5 bases each). There are 17 residues in the CDR3. Germline V lookup: CDR1 SQVTM, CDR2 ANQGSEA. Trimming removed 4 bases from V and 0 bases from J, with 19 bases in between. In DNA, the CDR3 is TGCAGCGTTGCCCCGGGGCAGGGCCTGAGCTCCTACAATGAGCAGTTCTTC. Protein sequence: CSVAPGQGLSSYNEQFF.